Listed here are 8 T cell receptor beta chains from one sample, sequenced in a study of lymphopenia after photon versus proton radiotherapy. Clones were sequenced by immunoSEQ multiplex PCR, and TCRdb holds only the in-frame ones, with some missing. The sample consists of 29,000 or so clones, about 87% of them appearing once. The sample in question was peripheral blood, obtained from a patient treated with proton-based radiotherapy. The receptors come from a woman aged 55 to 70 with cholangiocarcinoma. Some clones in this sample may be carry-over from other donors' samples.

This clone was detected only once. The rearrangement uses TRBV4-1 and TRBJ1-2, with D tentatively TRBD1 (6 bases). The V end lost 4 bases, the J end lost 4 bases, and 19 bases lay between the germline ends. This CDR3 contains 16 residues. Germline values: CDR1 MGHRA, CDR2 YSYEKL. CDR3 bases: TGCGCCAGCAGCCCCAGAGGGGGGGGTGACAGCTATGGCTACACCTTC. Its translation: CASSPRGGGDSYGYTF.

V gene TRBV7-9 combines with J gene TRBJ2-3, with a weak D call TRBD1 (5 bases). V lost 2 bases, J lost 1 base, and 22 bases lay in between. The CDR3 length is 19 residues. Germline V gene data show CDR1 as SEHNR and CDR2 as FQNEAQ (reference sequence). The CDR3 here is CASSLPRPLNRPRTDTQYF. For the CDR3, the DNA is TGTGCCAGCAGCTTACCCCGACCCCTAAACAGGCCCCGCACAGATACGCAGTATTTT.

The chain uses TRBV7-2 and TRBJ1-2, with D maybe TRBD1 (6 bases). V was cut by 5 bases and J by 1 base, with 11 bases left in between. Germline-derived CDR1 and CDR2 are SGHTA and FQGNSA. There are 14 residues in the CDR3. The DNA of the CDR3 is TGTGCCAGCAGCAGAACAGGGTTTAACTATGGCTACACCTTC. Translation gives CASSRTGFNYGYTF.

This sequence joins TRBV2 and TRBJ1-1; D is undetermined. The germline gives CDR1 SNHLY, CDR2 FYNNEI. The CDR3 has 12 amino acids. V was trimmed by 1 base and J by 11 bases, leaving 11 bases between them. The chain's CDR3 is CASSEEGGKAFF. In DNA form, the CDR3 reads TGTGCCAGCAGTGAAGAAGGAGGCAAGGCTTTCTTT.

The CDR3 reads CASSPQDRVFGYTF. In nucleotides, the CDR3 is TGTGCCAGCAGTCCCCAAGACAGGGTTTTCGGCTACACCTTC. The genes are TRBV27 and TRBJ1-2; TRBD1 agrees at 7 bases. Germline CDR1 and CDR2: MNHEY and SMNVEV (reference sequence). V gave up 5 bases and J gave up 8 bases; unmatched junction bases: 11. This CDR3 is built from 14 residues.

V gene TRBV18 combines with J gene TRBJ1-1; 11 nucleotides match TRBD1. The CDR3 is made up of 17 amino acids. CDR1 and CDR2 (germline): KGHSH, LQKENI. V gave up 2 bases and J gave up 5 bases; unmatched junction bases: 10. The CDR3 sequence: CASSPNGQGAKRTEAFF. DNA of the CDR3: TGTGCCAGCTCACCAAATGGACAGGGGGCGAAGAGGACTGAAGCTTTCTTT.

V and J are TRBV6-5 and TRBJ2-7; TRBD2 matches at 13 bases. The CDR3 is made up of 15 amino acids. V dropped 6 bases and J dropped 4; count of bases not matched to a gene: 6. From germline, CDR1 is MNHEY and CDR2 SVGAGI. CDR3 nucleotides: TGTGCCAGCAGGGCGGGACTAGCGGGACCATACGAGCAGTACTTC. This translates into CASRAGLAGPYEQYF.

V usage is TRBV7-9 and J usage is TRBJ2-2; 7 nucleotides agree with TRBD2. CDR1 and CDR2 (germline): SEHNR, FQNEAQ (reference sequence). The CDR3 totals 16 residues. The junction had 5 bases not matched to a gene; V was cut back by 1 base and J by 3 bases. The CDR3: CASSLGAGFYTGELFF. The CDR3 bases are TGTGCCAGCAGCTTAGGAGCGGGATTTTACACCGGGGAGCTGTTTTTT. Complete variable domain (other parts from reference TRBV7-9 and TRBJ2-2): DTGVSQNPRHKITKRGQNVTFRCDPISEHNRLYWYRQTLGQGPEFLTYFQNEAQLEKSRLLSDRFSAERPKGSFSTLEIQRTEQGDSAMYLCASSLGAGFYTGELFFGEGSRLTVL.